Here is one TCR beta chain with its context. These data originate in a study of T cells in Graves' hyperthyroidism and ophthalmopathy. Any patient presenting with uncontrolled infection, other autoimmune disease, pregnancy or lactation was left out. Authors of the study amplified TCR beta CDR3 regions from RNA transcripts. The HTBI primer set served for first-round RT-PCR of the TCR CDR3. One entry per CDR3 protein results from TCRdb running MiXCR on the multiplex PCR reads. The sample lists about 640,000 distinct CDR3 sequences; less than 25% were seen once. This CDR3 is 14 amino acids long. Germline V gene sequence: CDR1 SQVTM, CDR2 ANQGSEA. The V gene lost 6 bases and the J gene lost 0 bases, with 13 bases spanning the gap.

The clonotype was recovered from a man aged 25-45 years with Graves' ophthalmopathy. The sample taken for sequencing was blood. V and J are TRBV29-1 and TRBJ2-3; TRBD1 might be the D (6 bases). Here the CDR3 reads CSVGTWGSTDTQYF. As DNA, the CDR3 is TGCAGCGTCGGGACATGGGGAAGCACAGATACGCAGTATTTT.